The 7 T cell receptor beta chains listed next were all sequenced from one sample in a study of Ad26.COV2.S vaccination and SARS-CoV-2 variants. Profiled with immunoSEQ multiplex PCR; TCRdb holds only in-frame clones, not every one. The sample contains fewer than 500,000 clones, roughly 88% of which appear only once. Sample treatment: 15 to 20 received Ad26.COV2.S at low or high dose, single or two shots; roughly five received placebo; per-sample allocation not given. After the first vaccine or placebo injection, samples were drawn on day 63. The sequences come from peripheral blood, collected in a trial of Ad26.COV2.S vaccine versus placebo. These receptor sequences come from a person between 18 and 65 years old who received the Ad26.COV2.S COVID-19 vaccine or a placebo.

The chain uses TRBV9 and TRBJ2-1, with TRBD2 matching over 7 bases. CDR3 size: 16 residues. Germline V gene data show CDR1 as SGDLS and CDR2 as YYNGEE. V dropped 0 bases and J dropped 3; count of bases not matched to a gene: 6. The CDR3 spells CASSVDGASGYNEQFF. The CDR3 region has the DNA TGTGCCAGCAGCGTAGACGGGGCTAGCGGCTACAATGAGCAGTTCTTC.

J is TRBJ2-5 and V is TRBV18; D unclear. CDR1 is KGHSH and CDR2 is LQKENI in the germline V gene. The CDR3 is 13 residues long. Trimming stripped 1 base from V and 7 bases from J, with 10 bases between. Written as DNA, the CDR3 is TGTGCCAGCTCACCACAACCGGGTGGGACCCAGTACTTC. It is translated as CASSPQPGGTQYF.

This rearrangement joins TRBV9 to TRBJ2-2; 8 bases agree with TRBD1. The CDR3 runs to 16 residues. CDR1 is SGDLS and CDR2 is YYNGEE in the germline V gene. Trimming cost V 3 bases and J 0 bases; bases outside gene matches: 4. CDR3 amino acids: CASSADRGPNTGELFF. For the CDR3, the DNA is TGTGCCAGCAGCGCCGACAGGGGCCCGAACACCGGGGAGCTGTTTTTT.

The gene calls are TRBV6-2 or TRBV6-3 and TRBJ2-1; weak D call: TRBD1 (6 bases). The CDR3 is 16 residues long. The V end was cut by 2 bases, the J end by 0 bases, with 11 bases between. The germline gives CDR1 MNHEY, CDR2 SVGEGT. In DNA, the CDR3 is TGTGCCAGCAGTTACCGGACAGCGAGCTCCTACAATGAGCAGTTCTTC. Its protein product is CASSYRTASSYNEQFF.

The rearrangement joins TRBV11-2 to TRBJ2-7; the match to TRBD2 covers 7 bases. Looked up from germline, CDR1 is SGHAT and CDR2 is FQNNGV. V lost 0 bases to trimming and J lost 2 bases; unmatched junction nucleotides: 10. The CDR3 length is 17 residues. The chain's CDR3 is CASSLELMASGTYEQYF. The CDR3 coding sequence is TGTGCCAGCAGCTTAGAATTGATGGCTAGCGGTACCTACGAGCAGTACTTC.

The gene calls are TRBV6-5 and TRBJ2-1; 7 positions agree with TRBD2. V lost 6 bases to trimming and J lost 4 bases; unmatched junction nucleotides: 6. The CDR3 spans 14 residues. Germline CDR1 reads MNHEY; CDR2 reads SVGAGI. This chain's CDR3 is CASSASGSYNEQFF. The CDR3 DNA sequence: TGTGCCAGCAGCGCTAGCGGATCTTACAATGAGCAGTTCTTC.

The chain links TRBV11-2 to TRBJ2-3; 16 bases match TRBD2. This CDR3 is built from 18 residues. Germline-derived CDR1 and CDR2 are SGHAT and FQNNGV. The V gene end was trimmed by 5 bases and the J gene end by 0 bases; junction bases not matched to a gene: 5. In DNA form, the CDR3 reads TGTGCCAGCAGCCCGGGACTAGCGGGAGGGCGGAGCACAGATACGCAGTATTTT. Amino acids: CASSPGLAGGRSTDTQYF. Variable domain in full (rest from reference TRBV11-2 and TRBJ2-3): EAGVAQSPRYKIIEKRQSVAFWCNPISGHATLYWYQQILGQGPKLLIQFQNNGVVDDSQLPKDRFSAERLKGVDSTLKIQPAKLEDSAVYLCASSPGLAGGRSTDTQYFGPGTRLTVL.